This TCR beta chain was documented in a study of Ad26.COV2.S vaccination and SARS-CoV-2 variants. Overall study: Dosing was one shot or two shots 56 days apart. Points from the study as a whole: Breadth of non-spike TCRs did not differ between vaccinees and placebo recipients. Spike-specific TCR breadth ran higher among vaccine recipients than placebo recipients.

As concerns this clone: Its antigen is still unknown.

Here immunoSEQ multiplex PCR was the method, and the copy in TCRdb shows in-frame clones only, minus some. The sample yields about 370,000 clones, 70% to 90% seen once. As to treatment: around 19 received Ad26.COV2.S at low or high dose, single or two shots; 5 received placebo; per-sample allocation not given. Collection of samples fell on day 63 after the first vaccine or placebo injection. This receptor was taken from a person between 18 and 60 years old who received the Ad26.COV2.S COVID-19 vaccine or a placebo. This sample comprised peripheral blood, obtained in a trial of Ad26.COV2.S vaccine versus placebo.

The CDR3 protein is CASNADRRPRSQETQYF. In nucleotides, the CDR3 is TGTGCCAGCAACGCAGACAGGCGACCTAGAAGCCAAGAGACCCAGTACTTC. The gene calls are TRBV5-5 and TRBJ2-5; a weak D match, TRBD1 (6 bases). With 6 bases removed from V and 1 base from J, the gap between germline ends came to 22 bases. Germline V gene data show CDR1 as SGHKS and CDR2 as YYEKEE (reference sequence). CDR3 size: 17 residues.